A selection of T cell receptor beta chains follows, all from one sample in a study of vaccination and CD4 T cells after COVID-19. No cognate antigen is known for these TCRs. TCRdb reanalysed the PCR reads using MiXCR and keeps one entry per CDR3 protein. This sample has roughly 20,000 distinct CDR3 sequences, with approximately 50% found just once. The sample consisted of cultured CD4+ T cells from blood. These receptors were collected from a human donor with COVID-19. The CDR3 runs from the conserved cysteine through the conserved F or W. Each record gives: D gene, V gene, clone size, J gene, CDR3 protein, CDR3 DNA. The D gene is left open where the match is weak. Not every row has a clone size; where given, it reads once, few, many or a size class.

.,TRBV7-2,.,TRBJ1-3,CASSYREGDGNTIYF,TGTGCCAGCAGCTACAGGGAGGGTGATGGAAACACCATATATTTT
.,TRBV29-1,.,TRBJ2-5,CSVGRGVGETQYF,TGCAGCGTTGGGAGAGGGGTTGGAGAGACCCAGTACTTC
.,TRBV19,.,TRBJ1-5,CASSVPTGGFNQPQHF,TGTGCCAGTAGTGTCCCCACTGGGGGGTTCAATCAGCCCCAGCATTTT
.,TRBV15,.,TRBJ2-3,CATSRGQGSTDTQYF,TGTGCCACCAGCAGAGGGCAGGGGAGCACAGATACGCAGTATTTT
.,TRBV2,few,TRBJ2-1,CASTSRPREDEQFF,TGTGCCAGCACGTCTAGGCCCAGGGAGGATGAGCAGTTCTTC
.,TRBV6-1,few,TRBJ2-1,CASSNGQFAYNEQFF,TGTGCCAGCAGCAACGGACAGTTTGCCTACAATGAGCAGTTCTTC
TRBD1,TRBV5-4,.,TRBJ1-6,CASRRQGDNSPLHF,TGTGCCAGCAGGAGACAGGGGGATAATTCACCCCTCCACTTT
.,TRBV12-3/TRBV12-4,few,TRBJ1-5,CASSTSLPQPQHF,TGTGCCAGCAGTACCAGTCTACCCCAGCCCCAGCATTTT
.,TRBV6-1,.,TRBJ1-3,CASRAVGNTIYF,TGTGCCAGCAGAGCTGTCGGAAACACCATATATTTT
.,TRBV6-1,few,TRBJ1-5,CASTGGNQPQHF,TGTGCCAGCACTGGGGGGAATCAGCCCCAGCATTTT
.,TRBV6-1,.,TRBJ1-2,CASGSTVYGYTF,TGTGCCAGCGGATCCACCGTCTATGGCTACACCTTC
TRBD1,TRBV6-5,few,TRBJ1-2,CASSSDRGPNYGYTF,TGTGCCAGCAGTTCGGACAGGGGGCCAAACTATGGCTACACCTTC
TRBD1,TRBV24-1,.,TRBJ2-3,CATSDPGTGGPDTQYF,TGTGCCACCAGTGACCCCGGGACAGGGGGCCCAGATACGCAGTATTTT
.,TRBV6-1,.,TRBJ2-7,CASSSPGGQQYF,TGTGCCAGCAGCAGTCCGGGCGGTCAGCAGTACTTC
.,TRBV20-1,.,TRBJ1-3,CSASSSGNTIYF,TGCAGTGCTTCCTCCTCTGGAAACACCATATATTTT
.,TRBV12-3/TRBV12-4,.,TRBJ2-7,CASSTASSYEQYF,TGTGCCAGCAGTACGGCTAGCTCCTACGAGCAGTACTTC
.,TRBV19,.,TRBJ1-2,CASSQPTTNYGYTF,TGTGCCAGTAGTCAACCCACTACTAACTATGGCTACACCTTC
.,TRBV7-2,.,TRBJ2-7,CASSLGAGREQYF,TGTGCCAGCAGCTTAGGGGCAGGAAGAGAGCAGTACTTC
.,TRBV7-2,few,TRBJ2-5,CASSLAGGTKETQYF,TGTGCCAGCAGCTTAGCGGGGGGGACAAAAGAGACCCAGTACTTC
.,TRBV5-1,.,TRBJ1-5,CASSLSSAENQPQHF,TGCGCCAGCAGCTTGTCATCGGCGGAGAATCAGCCCCAGCATTTT
TRBD2,TRBV27,.,TRBJ2-7,CASRLAAPYEQYF,TGTGCCAGCCGACTAGCGGCCCCCTACGAGCAGTACTTC
TRBD1,TRBV7-8,.,TRBJ1-2,CASSLADRGWNYGYTF,TGTGCCAGCAGCTTAGCCGACAGGGGCTGGAACTATGGCTACACCTTC
TRBD1,TRBV6-1,.,TRBJ1-4,CASRTTGGREKLFF,TGTGCCAGCAGGACGACAGGGGGTCGCGAAAAACTGTTTTTT
TRBD1,TRBV11-2,.,TRBJ1-2,CASSPEQGTHGYTF,TGCGCCAGCAGCCCCGAACAGGGGACGCATGGCTACACCTTC
.,TRBV2,few,TRBJ2-3,CASSESQVTDTQYF,TGTGCCAGCAGTGAATCCCAGGTCACAGATACGCAGTATTTT
TRBD1,TRBV5-1,.,TRBJ1-5,CASSLEGQGAQPQHF,TGCGCCAGCAGCTTGGAGGGACAGGGGGCCCAGCCCCAGCATTTT
.,TRBV19,.,TRBJ1-1,CASSPSGGGRRNTEAFF,TGTGCCAGTAGCCCATCGGGTGGGGGGCGAAGGAACACTGAAGCTTTCTTT
.,TRBV2,once,TRBJ2-7,CASRTGNEQYF,TGTGCCAGCAGAACTGGGAACGAGCAGTACTTC
TRBD2,TRBV6-5,.,TRBJ2-3,CASSYFSVTSGLQATQYF,TGTGCCAGCAGTTACTTTTCGGTGACTAGCGGACTACAGGCTACGCAGTATTTT
TRBD2,TRBV7-9,few,TRBJ2-3,CASGGRANTQYF,TGTGCCAGCGGAGGGAGGGCAAATACGCAGTATTTT
.,TRBV6-2/TRBV6-3,.,TRBJ1-2,CASSDGLYGYTF,TGTGCCAGCAGTGACGGACTATATGGCTACACCTTC
TRBD1,TRBV5-1,.,TRBJ2-5,CASSFSTGGETQYF,TGCGCCAGCAGCTTCTCGACAGGGGGAGAGACCCAGTACTTC
TRBD1,TRBV19,few,TRBJ1-1,CASSKGQGNWVTEAFF,TGTGCCAGTAGTAAGGGACAGGGGAATTGGGTCACTGAAGCTTTCTTT
TRBD2,TRBV19,few,TRBJ2-7,CASSLLGTEGLAATYEQYF,TGTGCCAGTAGTTTACTAGGGACAGAAGGACTAGCGGCGACCTACGAGCAGTACTTC
.,TRBV7-9,.,TRBJ1-5,CASSYKSPGPTGDQPQHF,TGTGCCAGCAGCTACAAAAGCCCGGGCCCAACTGGGGATCAGCCCCAGCATTTT
.,TRBV6-1,few,TRBJ1-6,CASSEVPGLPSHF,TGTGCCAGCAGTGAAGTTCCGGGCTTGCCCTCACACTTT
TRBD2,TRBV6-4,once,TRBJ2-5,CASSVNGGEETQYF,TGTGCCAGCAGTGTAAACGGGGGGGAAGAGACCCAGTACTTC
.,TRBV6-1,.,TRBJ1-3,CASSSGGVDGNTIYF,TGTGCCAGCAGCTCCGGCGGGGTCGACGGAAACACCATATATTTT
.,TRBV20-1,.,TRBJ2-2,CSAGQLLLRAVLRAGELFF,.
.,TRBV11-3,medium-sized,TRBJ2-7,CASSKGASSSYEQYF,TGTGCCAGCAGCAAAGGAGCGTCAAGCTCCTACGAGCAGTACTTC
TRBD1,TRBV6-1,.,TRBJ2-7,CASTHGTGAHYEQYF,TGTGCCAGCACTCACGGGACAGGGGCGCACTACGAGCAGTACTTC
.,TRBV30,few,TRBJ1-1,CAWRQDHEAFF,TGTGCCTGGAGACAGGATCATGAAGCTTTCTTT
.,TRBV7-9,once,TRBJ2-1,CASSQRNEQFF,TGTGCCAGCAGTCAAAGGAATGAGCAGTTCTTC
.,TRBV20-1,.,TRBJ2-1,CSGTGQLAAAYNEQFF,TGCAGTGGTACAGGGCAACTTGCCGCGGCATACAATGAGCAGTTCTTC
TRBD1,TRBV11-2,few,TRBJ2-2,CASSFRTGSNTGELFF,TGTGCCAGCAGCTTCCGGACAGGGTCGAACACCGGGGAGCTGTTTTTT
.,TRBV19,.,TRBJ2-2,CASSIERVSGELFF,TGTGCCAGTAGTATAGAAAGGGTGTCCGGGGAGCTGTTTTTT
TRBD1,TRBV7-2,once,TRBJ2-7,CASSSGTGNYEQYF,TGTGCCAGCAGCTCGGGGACAGGTAACTACGAGCAGTACTTC
.,TRBV6-1,few,TRBJ1-5,CASTLTSPPQPQHF,TGTGCCAGCACCTTGACTTCACCCCCACAGCCCCAGCATTTT
TRBD1,TRBV7-9,few,TRBJ1-5,CASSIDRDFNQPQHF,TGTGCCAGCAGCATCGACAGGGACTTCAATCAGCCCCAGCATTTT
.,TRBV30,few,TRBJ2-1,CADNRGDEQFF,TGTGCCGACAATAGGGGAGATGAGCAGTTCTTC
.,TRBV2,.,TRBJ1-1,CASSETRPPAEAFF,TGTGCCAGCAGTGAAACTCGTCCCCCCGCTGAAGCTTTCTTT
.,TRBV5-1,.,TRBJ2-7,CASSLNSGSSRAYEQYF,TGCGCCAGCAGCTTGAACTCCGGAAGTTCCAGGGCCTACGAGCAGTACTTC
.,TRBV20-1,few,TRBJ1-1,CSARRATGTNTEAFF,TGCAGTGCTAGAAGAGCTACAGGGACGAACACTGAAGCTTTCTTT
TRBD1,TRBV20-1,.,TRBJ2-4,CSVTGTGTGSLAKNIQYF,TGCAGCGTGACCGGGACAGGGACCGGGTCCCTTGCCAAAAACATTCAGTACTTC